Shown below are 15 T cell receptor beta chains from a single sample sequenced in a study of spatial heterogeneity in lung cancer. Documented time point: sample taken at primary tumor resection. Tumor, nontumor lung or frozen PBMC supplied whole RNA, sequenced without sorting. Using its own MiXCR run on the 5' RACE reads, TCRdb lists one record per CDR3 protein. The sample yields about 11,000 distinct CDR3 sequences, approximately 6.7% seen once. Sequenced material: PBMCs, taken at surgery. Every receptor here comes from a male donor with early-stage non-small cell lung cancer.

At least ten counts were recorded for this clonotype. A library prepared for alpha chains yielded this beta chain as an off-target read; its size is of little meaning. J is TRBJ1-5 and V is TRBV2; D is perhaps TRBD1 (5 bases). Germline values: CDR1 SNHLY, CDR2 FYNNEI. Trimming took 5 bases from V and 0 from J, leaving 11 bases between them. CDR3 length: 15 residues. Here the CDR3 DNA reads TGTGCCAGCAGTCTATGGGGGGGTAGCAATCAGCCCCAGCATTTT. Translated, it gives CASSLWGGSNQPQHF.

This clonotype was picked up many times. A library made for alpha chains picked up this beta chain off target, so its size means little. V and J are TRBV3-1 and TRBJ2-2; a weak D match, TRBD2 (5 bases). Deletions cut 4 bases from V and 4 bases from J, with 13 bases between. The length of the CDR3 is 15 residues. Germline CDR1 reads LGHDT; CDR2 reads YNNKEL (reference sequence). As DNA, the CDR3 is TGTGCCAGCAGCCGCCGACCAAGCGGCACCGGGGAGCTGTTTTTT. As protein: CASSRRPSGTGELFF.

The sample holds many counts of this clonotype. Within a library made for alpha chains, this beta chain is off target, and its count is uninformative. The rearrangement joins TRBV7-9 to TRBJ2-2; 7 bases agree with TRBD1. Germline V lookup: CDR1 SEHNR, CDR2 FQNEAQ (reference sequence). This CDR3 spans 15 amino acids. J lost 0 bases, V lost 6 bases, and 4 bases had no gene match. CDR3 protein: CASSQGTANTGELFF. CDR3 coding DNA: TGTGCCAGCAGTCAAGGGACAGCGAACACCGGGGAGCTGTTTTTT.

This clonotype was observed many times. Because the library targeted alpha chains, this beta chain is an off-target read whose size means little. The chain recombines TRBV7-9 with TRBJ2-6, with D possibly being TRBD1 (6 bases). Germline loops: CDR1 SEHNR, CDR2 FQNEAQ (reference sequence). Trimming cost V 1 base and J 5 bases, with 24 bases left between them. The CDR3 has 20 amino acids. CDR3 protein: CASSLGERLGTGRWANVLTF. CDR3 coding DNA: TGTGCCAGCAGCTTAGGGGAACGTTTGGGAACAGGGCGCTGGGCCAACGTCCTGACTTTC.

By sample fraction, this clonotype is medium-sized (0.01 to 0.1%). The library was built for alpha chains, so this beta chain is an off-target read and its size means little. J is TRBJ2-7 and V is TRBV27, with TRBD1 as a possible D gene (6 bases). The CDR3 consists of 12 residues. CDR1 MNHEY and CDR2 SMNVEV come from the germline V gene (reference sequence). V shed 0 bases and J shed 6 bases, with 6 bases lying between them. Written as DNA, the CDR3 is TGTGCCAGCAGTTTATCAGGGGGCGAGCAGTACTTC. Encoded protein: CASSLSGGEQYF.

There are a few counts of this clonotype. Being off target in a library aimed at alpha chains, this beta chain has a size of little meaning. The genes are TRBV29-1 and TRBJ1-1; D is undetermined. Germline values: CDR1 SQVTM, CDR2 ANQGSEA. V was cut by 2 bases and J by 2 bases, with 9 bases left in between. This CDR3 is built from 13 residues. The CDR3 sequence is CSVEPRRNTEAFF. For the CDR3, the DNA is TGCAGCGTTGAACCAAGGAGAAACACTGAAGCTTTCTTT.

This clonotype was seen ten or more times. The size of this beta chain means little, since it is a stray read in a library made for alpha chains. The chain has TRBV6-6 and TRBJ2-1; 10 nucleotides line up with TRBD2. Germline CDR1 reads MNHNY; CDR2 reads SVGAGI (reference sequence). The CDR3 contains 16 residues. Trimming took 5 bases from V and 7 from J; bases not matched to a gene: 11. In DNA form, the CDR3 reads TGTGCCAGCAGTGCGGAGCTAGCGGGAGCGGGGAATGAGCAGTTCTTC. This translates into CASSAELAGAGNEQFF.

Within the sample, this clonotype is medium-sized. This beta chain turned up in a library designed for alpha chains; as an off-target read, its abundance says little. The rearrangement uses TRBV15 and TRBJ2-7; a weak D match, TRBD2 (6 bases). V lost 1 base, J lost 6 bases, and 16 bases lay in between. CDR1 and CDR2 from the germline V gene are LNHNV and YYDKDF (reference sequence). The CDR3 covers 15 residues. CDR3 residues: CATSRAGTRFVEQYF. The CDR3 DNA reads as TGTGCCACCAGCAGAGCCGGGACTCGTTTTGTCGAGCAGTACTTC.

Sample share makes this clonotype medium-sized. Because this beta chain is a stray read in a library intended to capture alpha chains, its abundance should not be given much weight. V gene TRBV5-1 combines with J gene TRBJ1-6; 9 nucleotides match TRBD1. CDR3 length: 16 amino acids. The V and J ends lost 0 bases and 8 bases, in that order; junction bases with no gene match: 6. The germline CDR1 and CDR2 sequences are SGHRS and YFSETQ. The CDR3 sequence: CASSLEGQGEDSPLHF. CDR3 coding DNA: TGCGCCAGCAGCTTGGAGGGACAGGGTGAAGATTCACCCCTCCACTTT.

This clonotype was seen at least ten times. A library made for alpha chains picked up this beta chain off target, so its size means little. This chain uses TRBV27 with TRBJ2-7; D could derive from TRBD1 or TRBD2 (5 bases each). V was shortened by 5 bases and J by 5 bases, with 16 bases between the two germline ends. CDR3 length: 14 amino acids. Germline lookup yields CDR1 MNHEY and CDR2 SMNVEV (reference sequence). As DNA, the CDR3 is TGTGCCAGCAGTCCCAGGGACGTATATCACGAGCAGTACTTC. Protein sequence: CASSPRDVYHEQYF.

For this clonotype: This beta chain turned up in a library designed for alpha chains; as an off-target read, its abundance says little. V and J are TRBV6-2 or TRBV6-3 and TRBJ2-1; 9 bases map to TRBD2. Germline trimming cut 6 bases from V and 3 bases from J; bases unmatched to any gene: 15. The CDR3 has 18 amino acids. Germline-derived CDR1 and CDR2 are MNHEY and SVGEGT. CDR3 amino acids: CASRDPPSGGSSYNEQFF. In nucleotides, the CDR3 is TGTGCCAGCAGGGACCCCCCCAGCGGGGGGTCGAGCTACAATGAGCAGTTCTTC.

This clonotype was seen ten or more times. This beta chain turned up in a library designed for alpha chains; as an off-target read, its abundance says little. The chain has TRBV6-1 and TRBJ2-7; maybe TRBD1 (6 bases). Germline CDR1 is MNHNS and CDR2 is SASEGT. V lost 5 bases to trimming and J lost 1 base, with 18 bases between them. The CDR3 totals 16 residues. The CDR3 reads CASSRDTEPPSYEQYF. The CDR3 DNA sequence: TGTGCCAGCAGTCGGGACACAGAACCGCCTTCCTACGAGCAGTACTTC.

This clonotype appeared a few times. A library prepared for alpha chains yielded this beta chain as an off-target read; its size is of little meaning. This rearrangement joins TRBV18 to TRBJ1-4; D is possibly TRBD1 (5 bases). V gave up 6 bases and J gave up 7 bases, with 18 bases separating them. Germline-derived CDR1 and CDR2 are KGHSH and LQKENI. CDR3 length: 15 residues. DNA of the CDR3: TGTGCCAGCTCCCATGCCCGAGGGGAAACTGAAAAACTGTTTTTT. Translated, it gives CASSHARGETEKLFF.

A remark on this clonotype: The library was designed around alpha chains, so this beta chain is a stray read whose abundance carries little weight. This chain links TRBV7-2 with TRBJ2-6; D is unclear. Per germline, CDR1 SGHTA and CDR2 FQGNSA. Between the trimmed V and J ends, which lost 4 bases and 2 bases, there was a span of 18 bases. The CDR3 has 18 amino acids. CDR3 nucleotides: TGTGCCAGCAGCTCGCTTTATTGGCGCTCAACTGGGGCCAACGTCCTGACTTTC. Translated, it gives CASSSLYWRSTGANVLTF.

This clonotype was observed at least ten times. A read error may produce the germline difference seen at one junction end. This beta chain was picked up by a library intended for alpha chains and is off target, so its count carries little meaning. The chain carries TRBV12-3 or TRBV12-4 and TRBJ2-1; 12 bases map to TRBD2. This CDR3 has 23 residues. CDR3 sequence: CASIPGAALKPSGRALNYHEQFF. For the CDR3, the DNA is TGTGCCAGCATCCCCGGGGCGGCACTAAAGCCTAGCGGGAGGGCCCTCAACTACCATGAGCAGTTCTTC.